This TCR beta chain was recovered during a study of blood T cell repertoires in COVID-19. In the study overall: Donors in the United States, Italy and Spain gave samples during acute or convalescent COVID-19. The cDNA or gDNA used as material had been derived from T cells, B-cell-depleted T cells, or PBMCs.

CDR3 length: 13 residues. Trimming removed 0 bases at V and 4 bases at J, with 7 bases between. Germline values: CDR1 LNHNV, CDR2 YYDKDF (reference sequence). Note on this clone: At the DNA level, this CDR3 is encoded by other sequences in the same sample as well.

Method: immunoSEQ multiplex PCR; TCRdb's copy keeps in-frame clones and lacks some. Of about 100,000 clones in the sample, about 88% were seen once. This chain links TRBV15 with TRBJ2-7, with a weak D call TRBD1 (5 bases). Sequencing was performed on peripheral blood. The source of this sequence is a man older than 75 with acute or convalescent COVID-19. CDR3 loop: CATSRDRGYEQYF. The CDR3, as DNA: TGTGCCACCAGCAGAGATAGGGGATACGAGCAGTACTTC.